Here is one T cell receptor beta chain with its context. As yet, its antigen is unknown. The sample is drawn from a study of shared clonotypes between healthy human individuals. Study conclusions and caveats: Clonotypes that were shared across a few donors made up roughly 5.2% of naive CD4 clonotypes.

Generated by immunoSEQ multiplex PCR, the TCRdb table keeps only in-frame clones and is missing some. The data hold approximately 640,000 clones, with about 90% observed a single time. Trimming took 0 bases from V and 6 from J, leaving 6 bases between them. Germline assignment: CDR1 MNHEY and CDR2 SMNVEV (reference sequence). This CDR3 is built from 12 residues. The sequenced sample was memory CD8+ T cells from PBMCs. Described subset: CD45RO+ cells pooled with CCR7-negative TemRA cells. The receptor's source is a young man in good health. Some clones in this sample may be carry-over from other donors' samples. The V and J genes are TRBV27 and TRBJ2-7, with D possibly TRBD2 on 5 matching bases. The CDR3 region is CASSLSGAEQYF. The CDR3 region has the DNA TGTGCCAGCAGTTTATCGGGAGCCGAGCAGTACTTC.